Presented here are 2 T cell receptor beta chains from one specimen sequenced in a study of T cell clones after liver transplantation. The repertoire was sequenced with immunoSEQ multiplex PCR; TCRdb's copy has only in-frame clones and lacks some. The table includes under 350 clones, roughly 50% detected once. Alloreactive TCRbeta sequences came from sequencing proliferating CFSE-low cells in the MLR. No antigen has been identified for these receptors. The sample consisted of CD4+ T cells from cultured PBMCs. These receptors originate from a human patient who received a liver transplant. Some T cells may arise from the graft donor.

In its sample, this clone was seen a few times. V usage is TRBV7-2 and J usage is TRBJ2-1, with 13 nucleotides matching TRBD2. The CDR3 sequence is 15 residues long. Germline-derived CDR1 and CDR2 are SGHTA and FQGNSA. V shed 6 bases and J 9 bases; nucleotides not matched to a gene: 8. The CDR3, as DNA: TGTGCCAGCAGAACCGGGACTAGCGGGGCAGGTGAGCAGTTCTTC. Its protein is CASRTGTSGAGEQFF. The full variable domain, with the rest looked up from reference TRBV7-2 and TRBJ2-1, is GAGVSQSPSNKVTEKGKDVELRCDPISGHTALYWYRQSLGQGLEFLIYFQGNSAPDKSGLPSDRFSAERTGGSVSTLTIQRTQQEDSAVYLCASRTGTSGAGEQFFGPGTRLTVL.

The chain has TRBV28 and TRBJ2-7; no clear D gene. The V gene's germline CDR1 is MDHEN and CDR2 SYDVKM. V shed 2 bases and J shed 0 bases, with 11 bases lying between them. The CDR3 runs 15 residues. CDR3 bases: TGTGCCAGCAGTTTAAGGCGGACCAGCTCCTACGAGCAGTACTTC. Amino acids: CASSLRRTSSYEQYF.